Sequencing of this T cell receptor (beta chain) was carried out in a study of technical replicates of blood from a handful of donors. Between the trimmed V and J ends, which lost 1 base and 3 bases, there was a span of 6 bases. Germline CDR1 and CDR2: SGHNT and YENEEA. There are 14 residues in the CDR3. Profiled with immunoSEQ multiplex PCR; TCRdb holds only in-frame clones, not every one. Of 65,000 to 80,000 clones listed, 95% to 98% are singletons. The chain is built from TRBV11-3 and TRBJ2-2; no reliable D call. Sequencing was carried out using T cells isolated from PBMCs. This clonotype originated in a human donor in good health. CDR3 DNA sequence: TGTGCCAGCAGCTTAGCCCCTGACACCGGGGAGCTGTTTTTT. As protein: CASSLAPDTGELFF.